This entry concerns a single T cell receptor (beta chain). The authors' processing: Amplifying reference gene primers gave estimates of nucleated cell counts. Libraries were prepared by immunoSEQ multiplex PCR; TCRdb keeps only in-frame clonotypes and omits some of them. V and J calls and clone size come straight from that table; D and trimming were deduced from the DNA. The profile shows roughly 20,000 clones, about 89% of them singletons. With 2 bases clipped from V and 4 bases from J, the junction kept 7 bases outside the gene matches. The germline V gene has CDR1 SGHAT and CDR2 FQNNGV. The CDR3 sequence is 16 residues long. The data originate from a study of blood T cell repertoires in COVID-19. Looking at the study overall: Sample material is recorded as cDNA or gDNA derived from T cells, B-cell-depleted T cells, or PBMCs.

The sequenced sample was peripheral blood. The receptor's source is a man aged 65 to 85 with active COVID-19. This sequence joins TRBV11-2 and TRBJ2-1; 8 bases are shared with TRBD2. In nucleotides, the CDR3 is TGTGCCAGCAGCTTAATGTCCGGGAGGGGGTACAATGAGCAGTTCTTC. Amino acids: CASSLMSGRGYNEQFF. The whole variable domain, filled in from reference TRBV11-2 and TRBJ2-1, reads EAGVAQSPRYKIIEKRQSVAFWCNPISGHATLYWYQQILGQGPKLLIQFQNNGVVDDSQLPKDRFSAERLKGVDSTLKIQPAKLEDSAVYLCASSLMSGRGYNEQFFGPGTRLTVL.